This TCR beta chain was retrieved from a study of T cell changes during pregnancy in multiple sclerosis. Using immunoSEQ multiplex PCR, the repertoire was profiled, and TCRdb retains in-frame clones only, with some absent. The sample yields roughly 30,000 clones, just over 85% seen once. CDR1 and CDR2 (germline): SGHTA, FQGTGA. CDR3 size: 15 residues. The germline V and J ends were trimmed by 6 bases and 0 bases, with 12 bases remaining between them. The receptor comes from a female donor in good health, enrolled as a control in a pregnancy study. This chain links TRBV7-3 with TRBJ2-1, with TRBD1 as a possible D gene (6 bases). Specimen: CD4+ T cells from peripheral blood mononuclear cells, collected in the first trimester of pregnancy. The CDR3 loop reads CASSNRVGSYNEQFF. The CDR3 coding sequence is TGTGCCAGCAGTAACAGGGTCGGCTCCTACAATGAGCAGTTCTTC.